This TCR beta chain was sequenced in a study of sequential checkpoint blockade in melanoma (dated by TCRdb to about 2019). Turning to the overall study: Using 1:1 randomization, the trial assigned patients either to first-line nivolumab followed by ipilimumab (arm A) or to ipilimumab followed by nivolumab (arm B). Maintenance nivolumab was given following each of the two trial sequences. The research as a whole found: Validation of the response-prediction model combining TCR metrics and mutation burden is needed in larger, independent patient cohorts.

Comment on this clone: Its antigen has not been determined. One base away there is no much larger clone; base qualities are not given.

The immunoSEQ Assay was used to immunosequence TCRbeta CDR3 regions from genomic DNA. Before high-throughput sequencing, genomic DNA was amplified using bias-controlled multiplex PCR. The study's own analysis went as follows. To quantify the absolute abundance of each unique TCRbeta CDR3 region, the sequences were collapsed and filtered. Clonality, defined as 1 minus Pielou's evenness, was calculated using productive rearrangements only. Clones with significantly greater frequencies in on-treatment versus baseline samples were identified using a previously published method. TCRdb obtained this table from immuneACCESS and retained in-frame rearrangements with V and J assigned. These tables miss some clones; where compared with another copy, unresolved V genes account for less than half of the shortfall, and the remainder is unexplained. The DNA gave D and trimming, while V, J and clone size come from that table. The sample table records around 40,000 clones; roughly 89% of these occur just once. About 12% of the sample rests with the top ten.

What this sample's treatment or condition label stands for: randomized to nivolumab then ipilimumab (arm A) or the reverse (arm B). None of the trial patients had been given prior DNA-damaging chemotherapy. On a FACS Aria II flow cytometer, live CD3+CD8+ cells that were negative for CD19 and CD56 were sorted from thawed PBMCs. CheckMate 064, a randomized, open-label phase II trial of sequential checkpoint blockade, was the source of the samples, all of which came from patients with melanoma. Leukapheresis was used to collect peripheral blood mononuclear cells, which were then purified with Ficoll-Paque and frozen in human serum with roughly 9.8% DMSO. Purity of sorted blood CD3+CD8+ cells was verified at >95% immediately after sorting, followed by DNA extraction. Reading the germline V gene gives CDR1 MNHEY and CDR2 SVGAGI. The trim is 6 bases for V and 2 bases for J, with a gap of 7 bases between the germline ends. CDR3 length: 13 amino acids, cysteine to phenylalanine. The kept DNA is CDR3 alone, 39 bases in frame from the first base.

The receptor chain draws on TRBV6-5 and TRBJ2-2; the D gene lacks a confident call. The TCR was taken from a human donor with melanoma. The sequences come from CD8+ T cells sorted from blood (inferred from file names), collected from a patient given nivolumab and ipilimumab in sequence. The base sequence is TGTGCCAGCAGGACACTTAACACCGGGGAGCTGTTTTTT. The resulting protein is CASRTLNTGELFF.